A single T cell receptor beta chain is shown here with its context. What it binds is unknown. Individuals having autoimmune disease history or systemic immunosuppression were not enrolled. The data originate from a study of OX40 agonist ivuxolimab in advanced cancers. Study-wide background: Partial responses were achieved by three patients: one hepatocellular carcinoma, two cutaneous melanoma. General study results and limits: Partial responders dosed at 0.1-3.0 mg/kg displayed clonal expansion ranking among the lowest. In the 0.1 to 3.0 mg/kg range, CD4+ and CD8+ blood T cells had expanded clonally by week 6.

The assay was immunoSEQ multiplex PCR, and TCRdb's table has in-frame clones only and misses some. In the table there are about 110,000 clones, approximately 90% of which are singletons. The germline V gene has CDR1 SNHLY and CDR2 FYNNEI. The CDR3 is made up of 15 amino acids. V was trimmed by 3 bases and J by 4 bases, leaving 13 bases between them. Sample: CD4+ or CD8+ T cells sorted from blood, taken in a trial of the OX40 agonist ivuxolimab. The receptor's source is an adult with an advanced solid tumor such as melanoma, head and neck, liver or kidney cancer. The chain links TRBV2 to TRBJ2-4; D is perhaps TRBD1 (6 bases). As DNA, the CDR3 is TGTGCCAGCAGTGAGGGGGCGGACCGTAAAAACATTCAGTACTTC. Translating gives CASSEGADRKNIQYF.